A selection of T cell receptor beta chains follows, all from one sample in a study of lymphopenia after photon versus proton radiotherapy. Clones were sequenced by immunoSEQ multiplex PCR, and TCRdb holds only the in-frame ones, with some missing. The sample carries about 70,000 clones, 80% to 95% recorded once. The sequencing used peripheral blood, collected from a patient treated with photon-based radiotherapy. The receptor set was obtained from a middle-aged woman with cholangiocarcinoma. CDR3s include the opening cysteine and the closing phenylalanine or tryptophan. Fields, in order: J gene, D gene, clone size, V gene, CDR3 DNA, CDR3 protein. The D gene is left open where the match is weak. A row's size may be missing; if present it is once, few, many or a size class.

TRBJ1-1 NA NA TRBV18 TGTGCCAGCTCACCACAGTCTAACACTGAAGCTTTCTTT CASSPQSNTEAFF
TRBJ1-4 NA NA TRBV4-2 TGTGCCAGCAGCCAACCCCGAGCGGGGGAGGTCAATGAAAAACTGTTTTTT CASSQPRAGEVNEKLFF
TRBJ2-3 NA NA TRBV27 TGTGCCAGCAGTTTTTATGCCACAGATACGCAGTATTTT CASSFYATDTQYF
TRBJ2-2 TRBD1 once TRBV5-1 TGCGCCAGCAGCGGAGAAAAGGACAGGGACACCGGGGAGCTGTTTTTT CASSGEKDRDTGELFF
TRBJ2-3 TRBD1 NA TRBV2 TGTGCCAGCACCCTCGGGACAGGGGAAAAGCAGTATTTT CASTLGTGEKQYF
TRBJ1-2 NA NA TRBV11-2 TGTGCCAGCAGCTTAGTGGAGGTTGGTGGCTACACCTTC CASSLVEVGGYTF
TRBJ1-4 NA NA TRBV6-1 TGTGCCAGCAGCAAACCATCAACTAATGAAAAACTGTTTTTT CASSKPSTNEKLFF
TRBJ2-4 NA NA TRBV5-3 TGTGCCAGTCTTGACGGGGCGGCCAAAAACATTCAGTACTTC CASLDGAAKNIQYF
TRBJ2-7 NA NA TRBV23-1 TGCGCCAGCAGCCTCCCCCTGGGCCTAAGCTCCTACGAGCAGTACTTC CASSLPLGLSSYEQYF
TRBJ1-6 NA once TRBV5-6 TGTGCCAGCAGCTTGTGGGACACTCATAATTCACCCCTCCACTTT CASSLWDTHNSPLHF
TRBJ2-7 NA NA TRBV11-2 TGTGCCAGCAGGATTACAGGGTTGTACGAGCAGTACTTC CASRITGLYEQYF
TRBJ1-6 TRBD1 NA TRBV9 TGTGCCAGCAGCACCACAGGGGGCCATAATTCACCCCTCCACTTT CASSTTGGHNSPLHF
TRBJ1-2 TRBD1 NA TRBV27 TGTGCCAGCTCACAGGGGGGTGGCTACACCTTC CASSQGGGYTF
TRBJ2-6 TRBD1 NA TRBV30 TGTGCCTGGAGTGTAGGGACAGGGAGGTCCCCTGGGGCCAACGTCCTGACTTTC CAWSVGTGRSPGANVLTF
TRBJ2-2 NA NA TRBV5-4 TGTGCCAGCAGCTTGGCAGCGGGGAACACCGGGGAGCTGTTTTTT CASSLAAGNTGELFF
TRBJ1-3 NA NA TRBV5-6 TGTGCCAGCAGCTTGGTCGCCAACACCATATATTTT CASSLVANTIYF
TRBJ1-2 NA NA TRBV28 TGTGCCAGCAGTCTTATTGGGGGGGGCTATGGCTACACCTTC CASSLIGGGYGYTF
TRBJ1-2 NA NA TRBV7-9 TGTGCCAGCAGCTTAGGGCGGGGCTACACCTTC CASSLGRGYTF
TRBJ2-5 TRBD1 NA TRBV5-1 TGCGCCAGCAGCCCTTTCCAGGGGGCTGGTGAGACCCAGTACTTC CASSPFQGAGETQYF
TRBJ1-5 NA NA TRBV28 TGTGCCAGCAGTGCCCAAAGGGGAATCGGGCAGCCCCAGCATTTT CASSAQRGIGQPQHF
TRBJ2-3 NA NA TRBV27 TGTGCCAGCAGCCGGGACCTAGGCACAGATACGCAGTATTTT CASSRDLGTDTQYF
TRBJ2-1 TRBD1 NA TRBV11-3 TGTGCCAGCAGCCCAGGGGGACAGGCCAACAATGAGCAGTTCTTC CASSPGGQANNEQFF
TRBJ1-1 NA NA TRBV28 TGTGCCAGCAGTCCCCATGGTCGAGGTTGGAACACTGAAGCTTTCTTT CASSPHGRGWNTEAFF
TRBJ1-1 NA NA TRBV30 TGTGGAGCAGCACTCTCTCGCGGGAATACTGAAGCTTTCTTT CGAALSRGNTEAFF
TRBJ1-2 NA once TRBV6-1 TGTGCCAGCAATGTTATGACGCTAATTGGTGGCTACACCTTC CASNVMTLIGGYTF
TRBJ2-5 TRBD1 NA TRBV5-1 TGCGCCAGCAGCTTGGGGGGTAGACAGGGGCAAGAGACCCAGTACTTC CASSLGGRQGQETQYF
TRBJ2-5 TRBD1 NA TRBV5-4 TGTGCCAGCAGCTTGCCGCAGGGGGCGAGGGAGACCCAGTACTTC CASSLPQGARETQYF
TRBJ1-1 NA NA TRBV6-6 TGTGCCAGCAGTCCAGGGTCCGGGAACACTGAAGCTTTCTTT CASSPGSGNTEAFF
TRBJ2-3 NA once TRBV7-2 TGTGCCAGCAGCTGGCGGGGGCGGGACCTCACAGATACGCAGTATTTT CASSWRGRDLTDTQYF
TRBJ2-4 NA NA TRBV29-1 TGCAGCGTTGAAAACGATCTGGGGACGATTCAGTACTTC CSVENDLGTIQYF
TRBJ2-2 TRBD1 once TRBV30 TGTGCCTGGAGTGATCCCCGGTGGACAGGGGCCATTGGGGAGCTGTTTTTT CAWSDPRWTGAIGELFF
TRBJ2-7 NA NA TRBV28 TGTGCCAGCAGTCCCCTAGGAGTCCACTACGAGCAGTACTTC CASSPLGVHYEQYF
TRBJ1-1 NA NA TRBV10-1 TGCGCCAGCAGTGAGTACAGGGTGGCCACTGAAGCTTTCTTT CASSEYRVATEAFF
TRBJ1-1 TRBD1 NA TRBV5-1 TGCGCCAGCAGCTATGGGACAGGGCATAGGTGGACTGAAGCTTTCTTT CASSYGTGHRWTEAFF
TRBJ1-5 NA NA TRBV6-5 TGTGCCAGCAGTCTCGACAGGACAAGCAATCAGCCCCAGCATTTT CASSLDRTSNQPQHF
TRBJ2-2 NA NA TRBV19 TGTGCCAGTAGTATCCGTGCTTCGGATACCGGGGAGCTGTTTTTT CASSIRASDTGELFF
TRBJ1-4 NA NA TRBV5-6 TGTGCCAGCAGCTTGTACACACAGGTACAAGCGGAAAAACTGTTTTTT CASSLYTQVQAEKLFF
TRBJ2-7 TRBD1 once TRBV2 TGTGCCAGCAACGAACCGGGACAGGGGAACCTGGGCTCCTACGAGCAGTACTTC CASNEPGQGNLGSYEQYF
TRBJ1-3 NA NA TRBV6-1 TGTGCCAGCAGTGGGACTTGGGCCTCTGGAAACACCATATATTTT CASSGTWASGNTIYF
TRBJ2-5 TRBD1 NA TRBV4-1 TGCGCCAGCAGCCAAGAGCCACAGGGGTCCCTTCAAGAGACCCAGTACTTC CASSQEPQGSLQETQYF
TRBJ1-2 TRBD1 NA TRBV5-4 TGTGCCAGCAGCCCCTACGGGACAGCTTATGGCTACACCTTC CASSPYGTAYGYTF
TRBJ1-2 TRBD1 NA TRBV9 TGTGCCAGCAGCCTGGAGGATCTGCGAGGGGGCGAAGGCTACACCTTC CASSLEDLRGGEGYTF
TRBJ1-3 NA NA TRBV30 TGTGCCTGGAGTGGGAGTAATAATGGAAACACCATATATTTT CAWSGSNNGNTIYF
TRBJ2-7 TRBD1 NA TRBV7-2 TGTGCCAGCAGCTTATCGGGACAGGGTACCTACGAGCAGTACTTC CASSLSGQGTYEQYF
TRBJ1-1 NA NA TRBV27 TGTGCCAGCAGTCCTACGACAAGGGGCCCGAACACTGAAGCTTTCTTT CASSPTTRGPNTEAFF
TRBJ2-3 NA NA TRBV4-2 TGTGCCAGCAGCCACGGCGGGAAGGGGGGAGGCACAGATACGCAGTATTTT CASSHGGKGGGTDTQYF
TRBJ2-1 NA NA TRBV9 TGTGCCAGCAGCGTAGAGGCAACCCGGTACAATGAGCAGTTCTTC CASSVEATRYNEQFF
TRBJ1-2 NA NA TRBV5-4 TGTGCCAGCAGCTTGGACGGACTGGGTTATGGCTACACCTTC CASSLDGLGYGYTF